This T cell receptor (beta chain) was sequenced for a study of vaccination and CD4 T cells after COVID-19 (dated by TCRdb to the early 2020s). For the wider study: Convalescent patients had a positive SARS-CoV-2 result on nasal swab PCR, and of these patients, 8 or 9 had mild disease and one had severe disease. The convalescent cohort comprised six males and four females, including two Hispanic individuals, seven Caucasians, two Asians and one multiracial person. Participants got two doses of the Pfizer-BioNTech BNT162b2 vaccine (n=8) or two doses of the Moderna mRNA-1273 vaccine (n=2). Post-COVID blood samples from convalescent patients were collected a median of about 100 days after diagnosis, with a range of roughly 30 to 170 days. Post-vaccine blood samples were obtained a median of around 74 days after the second vaccine dose, with a range of roughly 12 to 250 days. The cultures were stimulated with overlapping spike peptide pools from SARS-CoV-2 and from the common cold coronaviruses HCoV-NL63, HCoV-OC43 and HCoV-229E. Control cultures used a CEFX viral epitope pool as positive control, an HIV-1 Nef peptide pool as negative control, or no peptide. In roughly eleven COVID-19 convalescent patients and several infection-naive healthy vaccine recipients, the spike-specific CD4+ TCR repertoire before mRNA vaccination was compared with the repertoire after mRNA vaccination. Study-wide findings and limitations: An increase in the median number of SARS-CoV-2-reactive clonotypes from roughly 20 after infection to approximately 41 after vaccination was observed, but the change was not found to be significant. In convalescent patients, a median roughly 88% of post-vaccine SARS-CoV-2-reactive clones were detected only after vaccination, suggesting vaccine-specific priming. Of the vaccine-specific clones found in convalescent patients, nearly all (304 of 307) were mono-reactive for SARS-CoV-2 spike instead of being cross-reactive with common cold coronaviruses. The study included relatively few convalescent patients and did not analyze early timepoints after natural infection.

Turning to this clonotype: This clone's antigen is unknown. Per-base quality was not reported, and no clone a single base away is much larger than it.

The label giving this sample's treatment or condition can be read as: roughly 11-day PBMC culture with coronavirus spike peptide pools or control peptides (ViraFEST assay). To expand antigen-specific T cells with peptide pools and then pick out the expanded clonotypes through TCR sequencing, the study relied on the ViraFEST assay. The convalescent patients' positive SARS-CoV-2 PCR tests fell between March and December 2020, which was before the Alpha, Beta and Delta variants emerged in the United States. Each well held millions of PBMCs cultured in IMDM containing about 5% human AB serum and approximately 9.8 IU/ml IL-2, with roughly 9.2 ug/ml peptide pools added. On days 3 and 7, half of the culture medium was replaced with fresh IL-2-containing medium. After nine to eleven days of culture, CD4+ T cells were isolated by negative selection with the EasySep CD4+ T cell isolation kit. Ficoll-Paque Plus gradient centrifugation was used to isolate PBMCs from whole blood, and the isolated PBMCs were then either used fresh or cryopreserved at -140C. In general, triplicate wells were set up for every culture condition.

Receptor amplification or capture employed PCR. DNA from cultured CD4+ T cells was subjected to TCR sequencing with the Oncomine TCR Beta short-read assay at the Johns Hopkins FTIC core. Genomic DNA was extracted from the cultured CD4+ T cells with the QIAamp micro DNA kit. Oncomine TCR Beta libraries from cultured CD4+ T cells were pooled with unique dual indexes and sequenced on an Illumina iSeq 100. The study's own analysis went as follows. Non-productive sequences were filtered out, and CDR3s that did not start with C, did not end with F or W, or were shorter than 7 amino acids were discarded. The MANAFEST web application was used to identify antigen-specific clonotypes by comparing peptide-stimulated wells against reference wells and other culture wells. For a clone to be called positive, the clone needed an FDR below 0.05, an odds ratio above 5, and a productive frequency above 0.1% in at least two of three replicate wells. A clonotype was classed as cross-reactive if the clonotype showed significant expansion both in SARS-CoV-2 spike wells and in at least one common cold coronavirus spike condition. Similarity between CDR3 sequences was evaluated in R version 3.6.1 using Levenshtein distances (stringdist) and unrooted phylogenetic trees (ape). TCRdb ran its own pipeline on the public reads, namely fastp trimming at Q25 and MiXCR clone calling, and kept in-frame beta chains. Identical CDR3 protein sequences are pooled into one entry, listed with their most common genes and DNA. The V and J calls reflect TCRdb's pipeline rather than the authors' work. In this sample the table shows some 20,000 distinct CDR3 sequences, around 60% of which occur a single time. Clones ranked in the top ten supply approximately 9% of the sample.

CDR1 and CDR2 are read off the germline V gene as SNHLY and FYNNEI. CDR3 length: 13 amino acids, cysteine to phenylalanine. Only CDR3 DNA is held: 39 bases, read in frame from base 1. V and J are trimmed by 6 bases and 4 bases, and the gene matches miss 4 bases of the junction. The chain is encoded by TRBV2 joined to TRBJ2-5; 8 middle bases align to TRBD1. The sequence came from a human donor who had recovered from COVID-19. The sequences come from CD4+ T cells from blood, cultured in vitro, collected after SARS-CoV-2 vaccination. In nucleotide form, the sequence is TGTGCCAGCAGCCCGGACAGGGCAGAGACCCAGTACTTC. Translated, it gives CASSPDRAETQYF.